This is a list of T cell receptor beta chains from one sample in a study of T cell repertoires in cytomegalovirus infection. TCRdb processed the reads anew with MiXCR; each CDR3 protein has one entry. The data contain around 300,000 distinct CDR3 sequences, around 25% of them singletons. No antigen is known for these receptors. Sequenced here: cultured PBMCs, sampled from culture after CMV antigen stimulation. Receptors originate from a human donor in good health (CMV status not recorded). Some clones in this sample may be carry-over from other donors' samples. The CDR3 runs from the conserved cysteine through the conserved F or W. Each record gives: V gene, clone size, D gene, J gene, CDR3 protein, CDR3 DNA. A D gene is named only where the DNA matches it firmly. Some rows mark clone size as missing; the rest say once, few, many or name a class of expanded clone.

TRBV6-2/TRBV6-3	-	-	TRBJ2-1	CASSYRSIEQFF	TGTGCCAGCAGTTACAGGAGTATTGAGCAGTTCTTC
TRBV6-2/TRBV6-3	few	-	TRBJ2-7	CASSWTASSTYEQYF	TGTGCCAGCAGTTGGACGGCCTCTTCAACCTACGAGCAGTACTTC
TRBV27	-	-	TRBJ2-1	CASSSPTGSGNEQFF	TGTGCCAGCAGTTCGCCCACCGGGAGTGGAAATGAGCAGTTCTTC
TRBV29-1	few	-	TRBJ2-5	CSASQGLQETQYF	TGCAGCGCCAGTCAGGGACTCCAAGAGACCCAGTACTTC
TRBV19	few	-	TRBJ1-1	CASSIRQMNTEAFF	TGTGCCAGTAGTATTAGACAGATGAACACTGAAGCTTTCTTT
TRBV9	-	-	TRBJ1-5	CASSPALGLNQPQHF	TGTGCCAGCAGCCCGGCGCTCGGATTGAATCAGCCCCAGCATTTT
TRBV19	-	-	TRBJ1-2	CASSPGRGDYGYTF	TGTGCCAGTAGTCCCGGCAGGGGTGACTATGGCTACACCTTC
TRBV7-3	-	TRBD2	TRBJ2-1	CASSQHGLEGYNEQFF	TGTGCCAGCAGCCAACACGGACTAGAGGGCTACAATGAGCAGTTCTTC
TRBV6-2/TRBV6-3	-	-	TRBJ2-1	CASSYLPRQRIRPSYNEQFF	TGTGCCAGCAGTTACTTACCCCGTCAGAGGATCCGGCCGTCCTACAATGAGCAGTTCTTC
TRBV27	few	TRBD2	TRBJ2-1	CASSPLLAGGFYNEQFF	TGTGCCAGCAGTCCCCTTCTAGCGGGAGGATTTTACAATGAGCAGTTCTTC
TRBV6-2/TRBV6-3	few	TRBD2	TRBJ2-7	CASRMSGRAYEQYF	TGTGCCAGCAGGATGAGCGGGAGGGCATACGAGCAGTACTTC
TRBV6-5	-	-	TRBJ2-3	CASSYSYEYTDTQYF	TGTGCCAGCAGTTACTCGTACGAGTACACAGATACGCAGTATTTT
TRBV7-9	few	-	TRBJ2-2	CASSFVFGQSNTGELFF	TGTGCCAGCAGCTTTGTATTTGGACAGTCGAACACCGGGGAGCTGTTTTTT
TRBV28	-	TRBD1	TRBJ1-3	CAVWGQAGNTIYF	TGTGCAGTATGGGGACAGGCTGGAAACACCATATATTTT
TRBV19	-	-	TRBJ2-3	CASSIDGGQFTDTQYF	TGTGCCAGTAGTATAGACGGGGGACAGTTCACAGATACGCAGTATTTT
TRBV10-3	-	-	TRBJ2-5	CAISESSLGGGPPETQYF	TGTGCCATCAGTGAGTCGAGTTTGGGTGGGGGACCTCCAGAGACCCAGTACTTC
TRBV20-1	-	TRBD1	TRBJ1-1	CSARDRGIESTEAFF	TGCAGTGCTAGGGACAGGGGAATCGAGAGCACTGAAGCTTTCTTT